These 22 T cell receptor beta chains originate from one sample sequenced in a study of blood T cell repertoires in COVID-19 (dated by TCRdb to the early 2020s). Libraries were constructed by the immunoSEQ multiplex PCR assay. TCRdb provides this immuneACCESS table in a form limited to in-frame rearrangements. Some clones are lacking; in checked studies, under half of them reflect an unresolved V gene, and why the rest are absent is not known. The sample data list about 36,000 clones, and around four fifths of these were observed just once. The top ten clones comprise about 15% of the sample. The sequenced material came from peripheral blood. The receptors shown here come from a human donor in a cohort sampled during active COVID-19.

This clone has a handful of counts. The chain is built from TRBV10-3 and TRBJ2-7, with a tentative D call TRBD1 (8 bases). The germline CDR1 and CDR2 sequences are ENHRY and SYGVKD. The CDR3 loop spans 16 amino acids. Between the trimmed V and J ends, which lost 1 base and 4 bases, there was a span of 17 bases. The DNA of the CDR3 is TGTGCCATCAGTGAGTGGGGAGGGACAGGCGATTACGAGCAGTACTTC. Amino acid sequence: CAISEWGGTGDYEQYF.

The chain joins TRBV11-2 to TRBJ1-1, with a possible D match to TRBD1 (5 bases). The germline gives CDR1 SGHAT, CDR2 FQNNGV. Trimming pared 1 base from V and 4 bases from J, leaving 7 bases between. The CDR3 consists of 13 residues. The CDR3 DNA reads as TGTGCCAGCAGCTTAGTGGGGCCCACTGAAGCTTTCTTT. Its translation is CASSLVGPTEAFF.

The genes are TRBV7-8 and TRBJ2-1; 12 bases map to TRBD2. J gave up 3 bases and V 6 bases, and 6 bases lay outside the gene matches. Germline CDR1 reads SGHVS; CDR2 reads FQNEAQ. The CDR3 is 16 residues long. As DNA, the CDR3 is TGTGCCAGCAGACCCGGGACTAGCGGGCACTACAATGAGCAGTTCTTC. Encoded protein: CASRPGTSGHYNEQFF.

The chain employs TRBV10-3 and TRBJ1-5; 8 nucleotides agree with TRBD1. The ends lost 10 bases at V and 3 bases at J; junction bases unmatched: 5. CDR1 is ENHRY and CDR2 is SYGVKD in the germline V gene. The CDR3 consists of 13 residues. CDR3 nucleotides: TGTGCCAGCACGGACAGGGACAATCAGCCCCAGCATTTT. Its protein is CASTDRDNQPQHF.

The genes are TRBV4-3 and TRBJ2-1; 13 bases are a match to TRBD2. The germline CDR1 and CDR2 sequences are LGHNA and YSLEER. With 2 bases clipped from V and 8 bases from J, the junction kept 9 bases outside the gene matches. CDR3 length: 17 residues. In nucleotides, the CDR3 is TGCGCCAGCAGCCAAAGACTAGCGGGGGGCCCACGCGATGAGCAGTTCTTC. Protein: CASSQRLAGGPRDEQFF.

The chain employs TRBV6-2 or TRBV6-3 and TRBJ1-1; D unclear. V lost 5 bases to trimming and J lost 4 bases, with 11 bases between them. Germline CDR1 MNHEY, CDR2 SVGEGT. The CDR3 covers 13 residues. The CDR3: CASSDYRGTEAFF. The CDR3 DNA follows: TGTGCCAGCAGTGACTATCGGGGCACTGAAGCTTTCTTT.

This clone was seen a handful of times. CDR3 sequence: CASSGAPGGEQYF. CDR3 nucleotide sequence: TGTGCCAGCAGCGGAGCCCCGGGGGGGGAGCAGTACTTC. V gene TRBV9 combines with J gene TRBJ2-7; 8 bases map to TRBD2. The junction had 6 bases not matched to a gene; V was cut back by 3 bases and J by 7 bases. Germline assignment: CDR1 SGDLS and CDR2 YYNGEE. The CDR3 is 13 residues long. Complete variable domain (other parts from reference TRBV9 and TRBJ2-7): DSGVTQTPKHLITATGQRVTLRCSPRSGDLSVYWYQQSLDQGLQFLIQYYNGEERAKGNILERFSAQQFPDLHSELNLSSLELGDSALYFCASSGAPGGEQYFGPGTRLTVT.

As concerns this clone: The junction departs from germline at one end; a sequencing error may be responsible. CDR3 in amino acids: CASSLAPVETHQPQHF. As DNA, the CDR3 is TGTGCTAGCAGCTTAGCGCCCGTAGAAACTCATCAGCCCCAGCATTTT. The chain employs TRBV7-7 and TRBJ1-5; D uncertain. This CDR3 spans 16 amino acids. Germline V lookup: CDR1 SSHAT, CDR2 FNYEAQ (reference sequence).

CDR3 protein: CASRGQGRGYTF. The CDR3 region has the DNA TGTGCCAGCAGGGGACAGGGACGAGGCTACACCTTC. This chain connects TRBV6-5 to TRBJ1-2; TRBD1 aligns across 9 bases. This CDR3 has 12 amino acids. Germline assignment: CDR1 MNHEY and CDR2 SVGAGI. The J segment lost 8 bases and the V segment lost 6 bases, leaving 4 bases of the junction unmatched.

The V call is TRBV5-1, the J call TRBJ2-1; 7 bases are a match to TRBD1. Germline V gene lookup returns CDR1 SGHRS and CDR2 YFSETQ. J was trimmed by 7 bases and V by 4 bases; bases with no gene match: 5. The CDR3 consists of 13 residues. The chain's CDR3 is CASSLTTGNEQFF. The CDR3 DNA reads as TGCGCCAGCAGCCTTACGACAGGGAATGAGCAGTTCTTC.

V and J are TRBV11-1 and TRBJ2-7; possible D gene TRBD1, 6 bases. CDR3 length: 11 amino acids. V was clipped by 2 bases and J by 7 bases, with 6 bases between them. Germline V lookup: CDR1 SGHAT, CDR2 FQDESV (reference sequence). The CDR3, as DNA: TGTGCCAGCAGCTTACAGGGGGAGCAGTACTTC. Protein product: CASSLQGEQYF.

The V call is TRBV6-5, the J call TRBJ1-2, with 8 nucleotides matching TRBD1. Germline lookup yields CDR1 MNHEY and CDR2 SVGAGI. The CDR3 is 15 residues long. V lost 0 bases, J lost 4 bases, and 4 bases stayed unmatched. The CDR3 coding sequence is TGTGCCAGCAGTTACTCTGGACAGGGCACCTATGGCTACACCTTC. This encodes CASSYSGQGTYGYTF.

The rearrangement links TRBV3-1 (or the pseudogene TRBV3-2) to TRBJ1-4; D gene ambiguous. V was clipped by 4 bases and J by 7 bases, with 10 bases between them. The CDR3 loop spans 13 amino acids. Looked up from germline, CDR1 is LGHDT and CDR2 is YNNKEL (reference sequence). CDR3 bases: TGTGCCAGCAGCCTCGGTATATTTGAAAAACTGTTTTTT. Amino acid sequence: CASSLGIFEKLFF.

This clone was seen a few times. The chain employs TRBV18 and TRBJ1-1; D is perhaps TRBD1 (5 bases). The CDR3 spans 12 residues. V was clipped by 5 bases and J by 1 base, with 5 bases between them. The germline gives CDR1 KGHSH, CDR2 LQKENI. CDR3 bases: TGTGCCAGCTCAGACAGGAACACTGAAGCTTTCTTT. Translation: CASSDRNTEAFF.

The chain combines TRBV20-1 with TRBJ2-3, with TRBD1 matching 10 bases. Germline V gives CDR1 DFQATT, CDR2 SNEGSKA (reference sequence). Losses at the gene ends were 3 bases for V and 4 bases for J; bases not matched to a gene: 4. The CDR3 has 14 residues. The DNA of the CDR3 is TGCAGTGCTAGTAGACAGGGGGCGTCAGATACGCAGTATTTT. Translation gives CSASRQGASDTQYF.

V usage is TRBV3-1 (or the pseudogene TRBV3-2) and J usage is TRBJ2-1; TRBD1 matches at 10 bases. With V trimmed by 5 bases and J by 7 bases, 5 bases remained unmatched. Germline V CDR1 and CDR2: LGHDT, YNNKEL (reference sequence). This CDR3 is 14 amino acids long. The CDR3 sequence is CASSWTGGRNEQFF. CDR3 sequence (DNA): TGTGCCAGCAGCTGGACAGGGGGTCGGAATGAGCAGTTCTTC.

The rearrangement uses TRBV5-1 and TRBJ2-1; D perhaps matches TRBD1 (5 bases). The CDR3 spans 15 residues. CDR1 and CDR2 (germline): SGHRS, YFSETQ. V shed 2 bases and J shed 8 bases, with 17 bases lying between them. The CDR3 reads CASSFMGPSVDEQFF. CDR3 coding DNA: TGCGCCAGCAGCTTTATGGGGCCGTCCGTCGATGAGCAGTTCTTC.

The chain joins TRBV30 to TRBJ1-1; D is undetermined. Trimming removed 2 bases from V and 3 bases from J, with 19 bases in between. Germline assignment: CDR1 GTSNPN and CDR2 SVGIG (reference sequence). The CDR3 runs 16 residues. CDR3 in DNA: TGTGCCTGGAGTATATCGGTTGGGTGGGAGTACACTGAAGCTTTCTTT. Its translation: CAWSISVGWEYTEAFF.

This clone has only a few counts. The rearrangement joins TRBV4-2 to TRBJ1-6; 10 bases match TRBD1. Germline V gene sequence: CDR1 LGHNA, CDR2 YNFKEQ. CDR3 size: 15 residues. V lost 2 bases, J lost 7 bases, and 2 bases stayed unmatched. The CDR3 region has the DNA TGTGCCAGCAGCCAACTGGGACAGGGGAATTCACCCCTCCACTTT. This encodes CASSQLGQGNSPLHF.

Regarding this clone: Germline is not matched at one junction end, which may reflect a read error. This chain connects TRBV7-7 to TRBJ2-5; the match to TRBD2 covers 7 bases. In germline, CDR1 is SSHAT, CDR2 FNYEAQ (reference sequence). The CDR3 extends over 15 amino acids. CDR3: CASSLVGGLRETQYF. CDR3 DNA sequence: TGTGCTAGCAGCTTAGTCGGGGGGTTAAGGGAGACCCAGTACTTC.

This clone came up once. V usage is TRBV6-5 and J usage is TRBJ2-7; the match to TRBD2 covers 7 bases. Losses at the gene ends were 8 bases for V and 7 bases for J; bases not matched to a gene: 14. The CDR3 is made up of 14 amino acids. Germline CDR1 and CDR2: MNHEY and SVGAGI. The CDR3 loop reads CASLGGGRPEEQYF. In DNA, the CDR3 is TGTGCCAGCCTCGGGGGAGGGAGGCCGGAGGAGCAGTACTTC.

V is TRBV6-6 and J is TRBJ2-7, with a tentative D call TRBD1 (6 bases). CDR3 length equals 14 residues. Germline V gene lookup returns CDR1 MNHNY and CDR2 SVGAGI (reference sequence). V lost 5 bases and J lost 2, with 13 bases in between. The CDR3 region is CASSIGQIAYEQYF. The CDR3 nucleotides are TGTGCCAGCAGTATTGGACAGATCGCCTACGAGCAGTACTTC.